The rows below give T cell receptor beta chains drawn from one sample of a study of response to subunit inactivated influenza vaccine. Each CDR3 protein is one row after TCRdb ran MiXCR on the RT-PCR reads. The sample has 590,000 or so distinct CDR3 sequences; 14% are singletons. The starting material was PBMCs from blood, obtained 14 to 15 days before vaccination. These TCRs come from a man between 45 and 60 years old who received an inactivated influenza vaccine. Both conserved end residues are trimmed from each CDR3. Fields, in order: V gene, J gene, D gene, CDR3 protein. The D gene is left open where the match is weak.

TRBV5-1	TRBJ2-5	TRBD2	ASSTRTSRETQY
TRBV28	TRBJ1-5	NA	ASSLSARGRQPQH
TRBV7-9	TRBJ2-5	NA	ASSLEYRQAQETQY
TRBV12-3/TRBV12-4	TRBJ2-3	NA	ASSLGAQALIGTDTQY
TRBV2	TRBJ1-6	TRBD1	ASSGDRVVGSPLH
TRBV12-3/TRBV12-4	TRBJ1-2	TRBD1	ASSFQGQGRYGYT
TRBV7-2	TRBJ1-2	TRBD1	ASSLGLQGDYT
TRBV27	TRBJ2-2	TRBD1	ASRWTGGRELF
TRBV7-2	TRBJ1-5	NA	ASSLGERQPQH
TRBV4-2	TRBJ2-5	NA	ASSQDDLGGETQY
TRBV7-2	TRBJ2-7	NA	ASSFLSETYEQY
TRBV5-6	TRBJ2-2	TRBD2	ASREGLAGLTGELF
TRBV6-5	TRBJ2-5	TRBD1	ASSFRTGGGWETQY
TRBV24-1	TRBJ2-2	NA	ATSDPSANTGELF
TRBV12-3/TRBV12-4	TRBJ1-2	NA	ASSATGTLYGYT
TRBV20-1	TRBJ2-7	TRBD2	SAGTSGSRGQY
TRBV20-1	TRBJ2-5	NA	SATRTSSQETQY
TRBV6-5	TRBJ2-5	TRBD1	ASSSGTGGQGGETQY
TRBV30	TRBJ2-6	NA	AWSARLWGSTRANVLT
TRBV15	TRBJ1-2	NA	ATSSLWGDGYT
TRBV27	TRBJ2-1	TRBD2	ASSLPSGGYNEQF
TRBV4-1	TRBJ2-1	NA	ASSQDGTYYNEQF
TRBV7-6	TRBJ2-1	TRBD2	ASSSGTRKAEQF
TRBV4-3	TRBJ2-6	NA	ASSQDPANVLT
TRBV27	TRBJ2-1	TRBD2	ASSFSLAGYNEQF
TRBV10-3	TRBJ2-3	TRBD2	AIRSGTSGGADTQY
TRBV5-6	TRBJ2-7	TRBD2	ASSSAGVYEQY
TRBV4-2	TRBJ1-3	NA	ASSQDQRVSSGNTIY
TRBV29-1	TRBJ2-3	NA	SASRRTDTQY
TRBV5-1	TRBJ2-1	TRBD2	ASSTTSGSFNEQF
TRBV20-1	TRBJ2-7	TRBD1	SASTLDRGPYEQY
TRBV29-1	TRBJ2-3	NA	SVEDRAGPDTQY
TRBV4-2	TRBJ1-3	NA	ASRHPGGSSGNTIY
TRBV12-3/TRBV12-4	TRBJ2-1	NA	ASSFSGSGFEQF
TRBV12-3/TRBV12-4	TRBJ2-1	NA	ASSFGRNNEQF
TRBV28	TRBJ2-3	NA	ASSSDNTDTQY
TRBV5-1	TRBJ2-7	TRBD1	ASSDIGQGAEQY
TRBV4-2	TRBJ2-5	TRBD1	ASSQRYGTGGPETQY
TRBV20-1	TRBJ2-6	NA	SATTGLSGANVLT
TRBV12-3/TRBV12-4	TRBJ2-1	NA	ASRSRDEQF
TRBV27	TRBJ2-1	TRBD1	ASRAGTGKYNEQF
TRBV12-3/TRBV12-4	TRBJ1-4	NA	ASSFIFDDEKLF